A single sample gave rise to the 32 T cell receptor beta chains below, sequenced in a study of CD8 T cells in ankylosing spondylitis. Study observations and caveats: Seemingly distinctive of ankylosing spondylitis blood was a TCR beta motif formed by eight highly homologous variants.

Which antigens these TCRs recognize remains unknown. TCRdb passed the 5' RACE reads through MiXCR, listing each CDR3 protein once. The table shows some 800,000 distinct CDR3 sequences, with 12% occurring only once. The sample consisted of blood, either unsorted or a sorted T cell fraction (not recorded which). The receptors were sampled from a male donor with ankylosing spondylitis.

In this sample, this clonotype turned up many times. The V gene is TRBV20-1, the J gene TRBJ2-7; tentatively, D is TRBD2 (5 bases). The germline CDR1 and CDR2 sequences are DFQATT and SNEGSKA (reference sequence). With 3 bases removed from V and 3 bases from J, the gap between germline ends came to 15 bases. The CDR3 is made up of 14 amino acids. CDR3 bases: TGCAGTGCTAGGTGGGAGCAGGCACTCTACGAGCAGTACTTC. Protein sequence: CSARWEQALYEQYF.

This clonotype was seen ten or more times. CDR3 DNA: TGTGCCATCAGGGCTGGACAGCCGACTAGCTACGAGCAGTACTTC. Translating it yields CAIRAGQPTSYEQYF. This sequence joins TRBV10-3 and TRBJ2-7; D is possibly TRBD1 or TRBD2 (6 bases each). V lost 6 bases and J 3 bases, leaving 18 bases between the germline ends. This CDR3 contains 15 residues. Germline V gives CDR1 ENHRY, CDR2 SYGVKD.

This clonotype was seen a few times. This rearrangement joins TRBV20-1 to TRBJ2-7, with D maybe TRBD1 (5 bases). CDR3 length: 13 amino acids. CDR1 is DFQATT and CDR2 is SNEGSKA in the germline V gene (reference sequence). Trimming took off 6 bases at V and 1 base at J, with 13 bases between the two ends. This chain's CDR3 is CSASQGSSYEQYF. Written as DNA, the CDR3 is TGCAGTGCCTCCCAGGGCTCATCCTACGAGCAGTACTTC.

This chain uses TRBV15 with TRBJ1-1; the D is unclear. The germline CDR1 and CDR2 sequences are LNHNV and YYDKDF (reference sequence). V lost 5 bases and J lost 0, with 10 bases in between. This CDR3 contains 14 residues. CDR3 sequence reads: CATSARRLNTEAFF. The CDR3 nucleotides are TGTGCCACCAGCGCACGGCGGCTGAACACTGAAGCTTTCTTT.

The rearrangement joins TRBV15 to TRBJ2-7, with a tentative D call TRBD2 (5 bases). Between the trimmed V and J ends, which lost 4 bases and 6 bases, there was a span of 16 bases. This CDR3 is built from 14 residues. Germline loops: CDR1 LNHNV, CDR2 YYDKDF (reference sequence). The CDR3 sequence is CATSTERGLGEQYF. The CDR3 DNA follows: TGTGCCACCAGCACAGAGCGAGGGCTGGGCGAGCAGTACTTC.

Ten or more counts support this clonotype. V is TRBV11-2 and J is TRBJ1-5; D gene unclear. Germline CDR1 reads SGHAT; CDR2 reads FQNNGV. The CDR3 covers 14 residues. Trimming cost V 5 bases and J 2 bases, with 10 bases left between them. The CDR3 DNA is TGTGCCAGCAGCGCTCTTATAGGCAATCAGCCCCAGCATTTT. Its translation: CASSALIGNQPQHF.

The chain joins TRBV27 to TRBJ2-7, with D possibly TRBD2 on 6 matching bases. There are 14 residues in the CDR3. V lost 8 bases and J 0 bases, leaving 14 bases between the germline ends. Germline CDR1 is MNHEY and CDR2 is SMNVEV (reference sequence). This chain's CDR3 is CASSKRVDSYEQYF. The CDR3, as DNA: TGTGCCAGCTCCAAGCGGGTAGACTCCTACGAGCAGTACTTC.

This rearrangement joins TRBV6-2 or TRBV6-3 to TRBJ1-1, with D hard to call. This CDR3 contains 13 residues. The V gene lost 1 base and the J gene lost 1 base, with 4 bases spanning the gap. Germline V lookup: CDR1 MNHEY, CDR2 SVGEGT. CDR3 residues: CASSYLRNTEAFF. CDR3 DNA: TGTGCCAGCAGTTACTTACGGAACACTGAAGCTTTCTTT.

This clonotype was counted between two and nine times. The rearrangement joins TRBV20-1 to TRBJ2-7, with D perhaps TRBD1 or TRBD2 (5 bases each). The V gene's germline CDR1 is DFQATT and CDR2 SNEGSKA (reference sequence). The CDR3 loop spans 14 amino acids. The germline V and J ends were trimmed by 3 bases and 4 bases, with 16 bases remaining between them. CDR3 region: CSASHRDATYEQYF. The CDR3 region has the DNA TGCAGTGCTAGCCACCGGGACGCAACATACGAGCAGTACTTC.

This rearrangement joins TRBV15 to TRBJ2-7; a weak D match, TRBD1 (6 bases). V was trimmed by 5 bases and J by 3 bases, leaving 8 bases between them. The CDR3 consists of 12 residues. Germline loops: CDR1 LNHNV, CDR2 YYDKDF (reference sequence). CDR3 protein: CATSEQGYEQYF. In nucleotides, the CDR3 is TGTGCCACCAGCGAACAGGGCTACGAGCAGTACTTC.

This clonotype has a handful of counts. This sequence joins TRBV20-1 and TRBJ2-1; TRBD2 matches 13 bases. Germline V CDR1 and CDR2: DFQATT, SNEGSKA (reference sequence). The CDR3 runs to 17 residues. The J segment lost 5 bases and the V segment lost 0 bases, leaving 7 bases of the junction unmatched. The DNA for the CDR3 is TGCAGTGCTAGAGATCCCGGACTAGCGGGAGACGACAATGAGCAGTTCTTC. It yields the protein CSARDPGLAGDDNEQFF.

This clonotype has only a few counts. V and J are TRBV4-2 and TRBJ2-4; 8 bases align to TRBD2. The V gene's germline CDR1 is LGHNA and CDR2 YNFKEQ. After removal of 2 bases from V and 6 bases from J, the junction contained 6 bases not matched to a gene. The CDR3 runs to 15 residues. CDR3 sequence reads: CASSQRAGAGNIQYF. The DNA of the CDR3 is TGTGCCAGCAGCCAAAGAGCGGGAGCAGGAAACATTCAGTACTTC.

The J gene is TRBJ2-7, the V gene TRBV12-3 or TRBV12-4, with D perhaps TRBD1 (6 bases). Trimming took 7 bases from V and 1 from J, leaving 14 bases between them. The CDR3 contains 14 residues. As DNA, the CDR3 is TGTGCCAGCACCGACAGGCCCCGTTCCTACGAGCAGTACTTC. Protein: CASTDRPRSYEQYF.

The sample holds a few counts of this clonotype. The chain links TRBV11-2 to TRBJ2-5; D is perhaps TRBD1 or TRBD2 (5 bases each). V lost 2 bases, J lost 7 bases, and 11 bases lay in between. This CDR3 spans 13 amino acids. Germline CDR1 is SGHAT and CDR2 is FQNNGV. This CDR3 reads CASSLWGPPTQYF. CDR3 nucleotides: TGTGCCAGCAGCTTATGGGGACCGCCGACCCAGTACTTC. Together with reference TRBV11-2 and TRBJ2-5, the CDR3 gives the full variable domain: EAGVAQSPRYKIIEKRQSVAFWCNPISGHATLYWYQQILGQGPKLLIQFQNNGVVDDSQLPKDRFSAERLKGVDSTLKIQPAKLEDSAVYLCASSLWGPPTQYFGPGTRLLVL.

CDR3 bases: TGTGCCAGCAGCCGGTCTAGCGGGAGGGCAGATACGCAGTATTTT. It specifies CASSRSSGRADTQYF. The rearrangement uses TRBV7-2 and TRBJ2-3, with TRBD2 matching over 12 bases. Losses at the gene ends were 5 bases for V and 4 bases for J; bases not matched to a gene: 4. Germline V lookup: CDR1 SGHTA, CDR2 FQGNSA. The CDR3 runs 15 residues. The whole variable domain, filled in from reference TRBV7-2 and TRBJ2-3, reads GAGVSQSPSNKVTEKGKDVELRCDPISGHTALYWYRQSLGQGLEFLIYFQGNSAPDKSGLPSDRFSAERTGGSVSTLTIQRTQQEDSAVYLCASSRSSGRADTQYFGPGTRLTVL.

This clonotype was detected many times. This chain connects TRBV20-1 to TRBJ1-6; no definite D call. Germline V gene lookup returns CDR1 DFQATT and CDR2 SNEGSKA (reference sequence). The CDR3 has 11 residues. V shed 0 bases and J shed 11 bases, with 5 bases lying between them. The CDR3, as DNA: TGCAGTGCTAGAGAGGACCCACCCCTCCACTTT. Translated, it gives CSAREDPPLHF.

This clonotype was counted between two and nine times. The rearrangement links TRBV20-1 to TRBJ1-5; unclear D gene. CDR3 size: 15 residues. Trimming left V 6 bases short and J 0 bases short, with 15 bases between. In germline, CDR1 is DFQATT, CDR2 SNEGSKA (reference sequence). CDR3 bases: TGCAGTGCCCCCAAACGGACCAATAGCAATCAGCCCCAGCATTTT. This sequence encodes CSAPKRTNSNQPQHF.

The rearrangement links TRBV6-5 to TRBJ1-2, with 7 bases identical to TRBD1. J was trimmed by 2 bases and V by 2 bases; bases with no gene match: 5. Germline V gene lookup returns CDR1 MNHEY and CDR2 SVGAGI. This CDR3 comprises 15 residues. CDR3 amino acids: CASSYRGTANYGYTF. CDR3 DNA sequence: TGTGCCAGCAGTTACAGGGGGACAGCCAACTATGGCTACACCTTC.

This chain uses TRBV20-1 with TRBJ1-3; D uncertain. This CDR3 has 15 amino acids. V lost 5 bases to trimming and J lost 0 bases, with 14 bases between them. The germline V gene has CDR1 DFQATT and CDR2 SNEGSKA (reference sequence). CDR3 in amino acids: CSALVAATSGNTIYF. The CDR3 bases are TGCAGTGCTCTCGTGGCGGCCACCTCTGGAAACACCATATATTTT.

This rearrangement joins TRBV11-2 to TRBJ1-3; D call uncertain. The CDR3 sequence is 13 residues long. Deletions cut 3 bases from V and 3 bases from J, with 6 bases between. The germline gives CDR1 SGHAT, CDR2 FQNNGV. DNA for the CDR3: TGTGCCAGCAGCTTTAATGATGGAAACACCATATATTTT. This gives the protein CASSFNDGNTIYF.

This clonotype was seen only a few times. The V gene is TRBV5-1, the J gene TRBJ1-1; no reliable D call. V shed 3 bases and J shed 1 base, with 16 bases lying between them. The CDR3 spans 16 residues. Germline V gives CDR1 SGHRS, CDR2 YFSETQ. The CDR3 nucleotides are TGCGCCAGCAGCTCGGACGGCGATCCGTGGAACACTGAAGCTTTCTTT. It codes for CASSSDGDPWNTEAFF. The complete variable domain, with remaining parts taken from reference TRBV5-1 and TRBJ1-1, reads KAGVTQTPRYLIKTRGQQVTLSCSPISGHRSVSWYQQTPGQGLQFLFEYFSETQRNKGNFPGRFSGRQFSNSRSEMNVSTLELGDSALYLCASSSDGDPWNTEAFFGQGTRLTVV.

This clonotype has just a few counts. The CDR3 DNA follows: TGCAGTGCTAGAGATCCACAGGGGGCGGGGAATGAGCAGTTCTTC. Translated: CSARDPQGAGNEQFF. This chain uses TRBV20-1 with TRBJ2-1; 9 nucleotides match TRBD1. J gave up 7 bases and V 0 bases, and 7 bases lay outside the gene matches. Germline values: CDR1 DFQATT, CDR2 SNEGSKA (reference sequence). CDR3 size: 15 residues.

The DNA of the CDR3 is TGTGCCAGCAGCTTGGGTGGGGATATGCTCACTGAAGCTTTCTTT. This sequence encodes CASSLGGDMLTEAFF. V usage is TRBV5-4 and J usage is TRBJ1-1; D is ambiguous. Trimming shortened V by 0 bases and J by 4 bases, and 13 bases separated the two germline ends. The germline V gene has CDR1 SGHNT and CDR2 YYREEE (reference sequence). The CDR3 spans 15 residues.

This rearrangement joins TRBV10-3 to TRBJ2-3; D remains ambiguous. The CDR3 covers 13 residues. Trimming removed 9 bases from V and 0 bases from J, with 10 bases in between. Looked up from germline, CDR1 is ENHRY and CDR2 is SYGVKD. CDR3 bases: TGTGCCATAGTTGCACGAAGCACAGATACGCAGTATTTT. Protein sequence: CAIVARSTDTQYF.

V usage is TRBV7-3 and J usage is TRBJ2-1; no clear D gene. This CDR3 is built from 12 residues. CDR1 SGHTA and CDR2 FQGTGA come from the germline V gene. The V end was cut by 2 bases, the J end by 6 bases, with 5 bases between. The chain's CDR3 is CASSLPINEQFF. The CDR3 nucleotides read TGTGCCAGCAGCTTACCGATCAATGAGCAGTTCTTC.

This clonotype has at least ten counts. The chain carries TRBV10-3 and TRBJ2-5, with D possibly being TRBD1 (5 bases). Trimming left V 6 bases short and J 4 bases short, with 12 bases between. The V gene's germline CDR1 is ENHRY and CDR2 SYGVKD. CDR3 length equals 13 residues. The CDR3 DNA follows: TGTGCCATCAGCCCAGGGATGGGAGAGACCCAGTACTTC. Amino acid sequence: CAISPGMGETQYF.

This clonotype was recorded a few times. This chain uses TRBV11-2 with TRBJ2-3, with 7 bases matching TRBD2. Trimming took 6 bases from V and 3 from J; bases not matched to a gene: 9. The CDR3 has 15 residues. Germline V gene sequence: CDR1 SGHAT, CDR2 FQNNGV. CDR3 amino acids: CASRTWRERTDTQYF. CDR3 nucleotide sequence: TGTGCCAGCAGGACCTGGCGGGAGAGGACAGATACGCAGTATTTT.

This clonotype was detected many times. The J gene is TRBJ2-7, the V gene TRBV7-2; 10 nucleotides match TRBD1. The V segment lost 6 bases and the J segment 2 bases; nucleotides outside the gene matches: 7. Germline-derived CDR1 and CDR2 are SGHTA and FQGNSA. The CDR3 is 15 residues long. CDR3 loop: CASRTPGQGTYEQYF. CDR3 coding DNA: TGTGCCAGCAGAACACCGGGACAGGGGACCTACGAGCAGTACTTC.

This clonotype was counted only a few times. The rearrangement joins TRBV6-5 to TRBJ2-7; 7 nucleotides line up with TRBD2. The germline V gene has CDR1 MNHEY and CDR2 SVGAGI. V trimming: 2 bases; J trimming: 5 bases; junction bases outside the gene matches: 6. The CDR3 loop spans 14 amino acids. The CDR3 spells CASSYSGTANEQYF. For the CDR3, the DNA is TGTGCCAGCAGTTACAGCGGGACGGCGAACGAGCAGTACTTC.

This clonotype was seen many times. V usage is TRBV5-1 and J usage is TRBJ2-7, with D possibly TRBD2 on 6 matching bases. Germline-derived CDR1 and CDR2 are SGHRS and YFSETQ. Deletions cut 3 bases from V and 0 bases from J, with 16 bases between. The CDR3 extends over 16 amino acids. The CDR3, as DNA: TGCGCCAGCAGCTCTCGGGGGACGCAACTCTCCTACGAGCAGTACTTC. Translating gives CASSSRGTQLSYEQYF.

The V and J genes are TRBV7-9 and TRBJ1-4; D ambiguous. Germline loops: CDR1 SEHNR, CDR2 FQNEAQ (reference sequence). The CDR3 has 13 amino acids. The V gene lost 1 base and the J gene lost 9 bases, with 9 bases spanning the gap. CDR3 sequence: CASSLVGAKKLFF. The CDR3 DNA is TGTGCCAGCAGCTTAGTTGGAGCCAAAAAACTGTTTTTT.

The V call is TRBV7-2, the J call TRBJ2-7; the D gene could be TRBD1 or TRBD2 (5 bases each). This CDR3 has 15 residues. Germline-derived CDR1 and CDR2 are SGHTA and FQGNSA. Trimming removed 5 bases from V and 1 base from J, with 15 bases in between. The CDR3 spells CASSGGLTASYEQYF. CDR3 coding DNA: TGTGCCAGCAGCGGGGGATTGACAGCATCCTACGAGCAGTACTTC.